The 32 T cell receptor beta chains below were found in one sample sequenced in a study of regulatory T cells in long-lasting Graves disease. As for time point: persistent/refractory GD, antithyroid drugs over 5 years with positive TRAb. PBMC-derived RNA was used for the TCR library. Construction of TCR beta libraries relied on iRepertoire HTBI primers and on Arm-PCR targeting CDR3 regions. TCRdb itself ran the multiplex PCR reads through MiXCR, one entry per CDR3 protein. This table has 250,000 to 300,000 distinct CDR3 sequences, 20% to 25% appearing once. Sequences were derived from peripheral blood mononuclear cells (PBMCs), sampled when the disease was refractory, from a patient treated with antithyroid drugs. The source of these receptors is a female donor with Graves disease.

This clonotype showed up many times. The chain employs TRBV7-8 and TRBJ2-7, with 9 bases identical to TRBD1. Germline loops: CDR1 SGHVS, CDR2 FQNEAQ. The V and J ends lost 6 bases and 4 bases, in that order; junction bases with no gene match: 7. The CDR3 consists of 14 residues. CDR3 amino acids: CASRRDRDSYEQYF. Here the CDR3 DNA reads TGTGCCAGCAGGCGGGACAGGGATTCATACGAGCAGTACTTC. The variable domain in full, completed from reference TRBV7-8 and TRBJ2-7, reads GAGVSQSPRYKVAKRGQDVALRCDPISGHVSLFWYQQALGQGPEFLTYFQNEAQLDKSGLPSDRFFAERPEGSVSTLKIQRTQQEDSAVYLCASRRDRDSYEQYFGPGTRLTVT.

The chain employs TRBV11-2 and TRBJ1-4; D uncertain. The germline V gene has CDR1 SGHAT and CDR2 FQNNGV. Trimming pared 6 bases from V and 4 bases from J, leaving 12 bases between. The CDR3 runs to 14 residues. In nucleotides, the CDR3 is TGTGCCAGCAGACGTCCTACTGATAATGAAAAACTGTTTTTT. Translation gives CASRRPTDNEKLFF.

There are a few counts of this clonotype. CDR3 bases: TGCGCCAGCAGCTCTTTGAGCGGGGAGCAGTTCTTC. Protein sequence: CASSSLSGEQFF. The genes are TRBV5-1 and TRBJ2-1, with a weak D call TRBD2 (6 bases). The CDR3 runs 12 residues. V shed 3 bases and J shed 10 bases, with 11 bases lying between them. The germline V gene encodes CDR1 SGHRS and CDR2 YFSETQ.

The sample holds many counts of this clonotype. This chain connects TRBV6-5 to TRBJ2-2, with D perhaps being TRBD1 or TRBD2 (5 bases each). Per germline, CDR1 MNHEY and CDR2 SVGAGI. Between the trimmed V and J ends, which lost 2 bases and 7 bases, there was a span of 17 bases. The CDR3 contains 16 residues. CDR3 amino acids: CASSYATGTLSGELFF. Here the CDR3 DNA reads TGTGCCAGCAGTTACGCGACCGGGACCTTGAGCGGGGAGCTGTTTTTT.

This clonotype was detected many times. This sequence joins TRBV5-1 and TRBJ1-1; D is unclear. The CDR3 has 13 amino acids. Trimming removed 2 bases from V and 0 bases from J, with 5 bases in between. CDR1 is SGHRS and CDR2 is YFSETQ in the germline V gene. The CDR3 DNA follows: TGCGCCAGCAGCTTTAACCTGAACACTGAAGCTTTCTTT. Its protein is CASSFNLNTEAFF.

This clonotype was picked up many times. This rearrangement joins TRBV12-3 or TRBV12-4 to TRBJ1-4, with TRBD1 matching 9 bases. The CDR3 contains 17 residues. V dropped 6 bases and J dropped 0; count of bases not matched to a gene: 8. Here the CDR3 reads CASSPTGGSATNEKLFF. The CDR3 bases are TGTGCCAGCAGCCCGACAGGGGGTTCTGCAACTAATGAAAAACTGTTTTTT.

At least ten counts were recorded for this clonotype. The J gene is TRBJ1-1, the V gene TRBV20-1, with TRBD1 as a possible D gene (5 bases). Germline CDR1 reads DFQATT; CDR2 reads SNEGSKA (reference sequence). Trimming stripped 2 bases from V and 0 bases from J, with 16 bases between. The CDR3 length is 16 residues. In DNA form, the CDR3 reads TGCAGTGCTAGACCCCTTCGACAGTCAGTGAACACTGAAGCTTTCTTT. Amino acids: CSARPLRQSVNTEAFF.

The chain couples TRBV5-1 to TRBJ2-2; D not resolved. CDR1 and CDR2 from the germline V gene are SGHRS and YFSETQ. The CDR3 length is 13 residues. The germline V and J ends were trimmed by 1 base and 3 bases, with 4 bases remaining between them. The CDR3 sequence: CASSLYDTGELFF. CDR3 coding DNA: TGCGCCAGCAGCTTGTATGACACCGGGGAGCTGTTTTTT.

V gene TRBV7-9 combines with J gene TRBJ1-4; 7 positions agree with TRBD1. Per the germline V gene, CDR1 is SEHNR and CDR2 is FQNEAQ (reference sequence). The J segment lost 1 base and the V segment lost 6 bases, leaving 5 bases of the junction unmatched. The CDR3 length is 15 residues. The CDR3 DNA sequence: TGTGCCAGCAGTACAGGGGATCGAACTAATGAAAAACTGTTTTTT. This encodes CASSTGDRTNEKLFF.

This clonotype was observed at least ten times. This sequence joins TRBV9 and TRBJ2-5, with TRBD1 as a possible D gene (6 bases). The CDR3 length is 14 residues. Per germline, CDR1 SGDLS and CDR2 YYNGEE. V lost 3 bases and J lost 1, with 10 bases in between. The DNA of the CDR3 is TGTGCCAGCAGCGCCGGACAGATCCAAGAGACCCAGTACTTC. This translates into CASSAGQIQETQYF.

For this clonotype: Likely a read error: the CDR3 ends without its conserved phenylalanine or tryptophan. The genes are TRBV4-2 and TRBJ1-4; D is ambiguous. V lost 0 bases and J 0 bases, leaving 14 bases between the germline ends. CDR1 LGHNA and CDR2 YNFKEQ come from the germline V gene. The CDR3 sequence is 18 residues long. DNA for the CDR3: TGTGCCAGCAGCCAAGAAGGCGCCGACTCTGCAACTAATGAAAAACTGTTTTGT. Translated: CASSQEGADSATNEKLFC.

This clonotype has just a few counts. The chain has TRBV6-1 and TRBJ1-1; tentative D call: TRBD1 (5 bases). This CDR3 has 13 amino acids. Germline V gene sequence: CDR1 MNHNS, CDR2 SASEGT. The V end was cut by 5 bases, the J end by 10 bases, with 17 bases between. CDR3 bases: TGTGCCAGCAGTCCGAACGCGGGACTACTAGCTTTCTTT. It yields the protein CASSPNAGLLAFF.

The sample holds many counts of this clonotype. This chain joins TRBV11-2 and TRBJ1-1; no firm D call. The CDR3 sequence is 15 residues long. Looked up from germline, CDR1 is SGHAT and CDR2 is FQNNGV. Deletions cut 1 base from V and 7 bases from J, with 16 bases between. The chain's CDR3 is CASSLGGEGQVEAFF. The CDR3 DNA sequence: TGTGCCAGCAGCTTAGGCGGGGAGGGCCAGGTTGAAGCTTTCTTT.

The chain uses TRBV11-1 and TRBJ2-1; 9 bases fit TRBD1. Germline CDR1 is SGHAT and CDR2 is FQDESV (reference sequence). This CDR3 spans 15 amino acids. J lost 6 bases, V lost 5 bases, and 8 bases had no gene match. CDR3 amino acids: CASSLRDRVGNEQFF. As DNA, the CDR3 is TGTGCCAGCAGCCTCCGGGACAGGGTCGGCAATGAGCAGTTCTTC. The full variable domain, with the rest looked up from reference TRBV11-1 and TRBJ2-1, is EAEVAQSPRYKITEKSQAVAFWCDPISGHATLYWYRQILGQGPELLVQFQDESVVDDSQLPKDRFSAERLKGVDSTLKIQPAELGDSAMYLCASSLRDRVGNEQFFGPGTRLTVL.

This clonotype appeared a single time. The V gene is TRBV28, the J gene TRBJ2-3, with 11 bases fitting TRBD2. The CDR3 has 19 residues. From germline, CDR1 is MDHEN and CDR2 SYDVKM. The junction had 15 bases not matched to a gene; V was cut back by 6 bases and J by 1 base. CDR3 in DNA: TGTGCCAGCAGCTCTAGCGGGAGGCTTCTCAGCGAGGGCACAGATACGCAGTATTTT. Its translation: CASSSSGRLLSEGTDTQYF.

The rearrangement uses TRBV7-2 and TRBJ1-5; D remains unclear. The CDR3 extends over 15 amino acids. Trimming stripped 1 base from V and 3 bases from J, with 10 bases between. Per germline, CDR1 SGHTA and CDR2 FQGNSA. The CDR3 here is CASSLGAGANQPQHF. CDR3 bases: TGTGCCAGCAGCTTAGGGGCAGGAGCCAATCAGCCCCAGCATTTT.

This clonotype appeared a few times. This chain connects TRBV20-1 to TRBJ2-7, with 9 bases identical to TRBD1. Looked up from germline, CDR1 is DFQATT and CDR2 is SNEGSKA (reference sequence). The CDR3 is made up of 14 amino acids. The ends lost 5 bases at V and 2 bases at J; junction bases unmatched: 7. The CDR3 sequence is CSAHTRDRAYEQYF. The CDR3 coding sequence is TGCAGTGCTCACACCCGGGACAGGGCCTACGAGCAGTACTTC.

This clonotype has just a few counts. The chain carries TRBV6-5 and TRBJ2-7; 7 nucleotides line up with TRBD1. The CDR3 runs to 15 residues. Germline V gene sequence: CDR1 MNHEY, CDR2 SVGAGI. Losses at the gene ends were 2 bases for V and 0 bases for J; bases not matched to a gene: 4. Here the CDR3 DNA reads TGTGCCAGCAGTTACCAGGCAGGGGGCTCCTACGAGCAGTACTTC. Translation gives CASSYQAGGSYEQYF.

The V and J genes are TRBV20-1 and TRBJ1-6; the D gene is possibly TRBD1 (5 bases). Trimming removed 1 base at V and 7 bases at J, with 14 bases between. CDR1 is DFQATT and CDR2 is SNEGSKA in the germline V gene (reference sequence). CDR3 length equals 15 residues. DNA of the CDR3: TGCAGTGCTAGAGCCCCAGTGGGGGGAAATTCACCCCTCCACTTT. Amino acid sequence: CSARAPVGGNSPLHF.

The chain has TRBV18 and TRBJ1-2; D possibly corresponds to TRBD1 (5 bases). CDR1 KGHSH and CDR2 LQKENI come from the germline V gene. This CDR3 is 13 amino acids long. V was clipped by 2 bases and J by 6 bases, with 10 bases between them. CDR3: CASSPSQGDGYTF. The CDR3 DNA reads as TGTGCCAGCTCACCATCGCAGGGCGATGGCTACACCTTC.

The chain is built from TRBV28 and TRBJ2-1; TRBD2 is a possible D gene (6 bases). V was cut by 6 bases and J by 2 bases, with 14 bases left in between. Germline V gene sequence: CDR1 MDHEN, CDR2 SYDVKM. The CDR3 consists of 15 residues. CDR3 sequence: CASSRSSSAYNEQFF. For the CDR3, the DNA is TGTGCCAGCAGCAGGAGTTCTAGCGCCTACAATGAGCAGTTCTTC.

This clonotype turned up a few times. The chain employs TRBV12-3 or TRBV12-4 and TRBJ2-2; D unresolved. Trimming took 3 bases from V and 4 from J, leaving 6 bases between them. The CDR3 has 13 amino acids. CDR3 region: CASSFWATGELFF. In DNA, the CDR3 is TGTGCCAGCAGTTTCTGGGCCACCGGGGAGCTGTTTTTT.

This clonotype was seen repeatedly, ten times or more. The chain links TRBV5-1 to TRBJ1-2; 7 bases are a match to TRBD1. Germline V lookup: CDR1 SGHRS, CDR2 YFSETQ. The length of the CDR3 is 14 residues. V shed 3 bases and J 3 bases; nucleotides not matched to a gene: 5. The CDR3 DNA is TGCGCCAGCAGCTCGGGGACAGCCTACTATGGCTACACCTTC. Translated: CASSSGTAYYGYTF.

Here the CDR3 DNA reads TGTGCCACCGGAGACAGCTCTGGAAACACCATATATTTT. Translated, it gives CATGDSSGNTIYF. The chain employs TRBV15 and TRBJ1-3, with D maybe TRBD1 (5 bases). The CDR3 runs 13 residues. The germline V gene has CDR1 LNHNV and CDR2 YYDKDF (reference sequence). The V gene lost 8 bases and the J gene lost 0 bases, with 8 bases spanning the gap.

As concerns this clonotype: This could be a read error, since a much larger clone is one nucleotide away. V and J are TRBV11-2 and TRBJ2-7; D is possibly TRBD1 (6 bases). Per the germline V gene, CDR1 is SGHAT and CDR2 is FQNNGV. The CDR3 covers 13 residues. V was pared by 5 bases and J by 5 bases, with 13 bases between. The DNA for the CDR3 is TGTGCCAGCAGCATGGATGGGACAAACGAGCAGTACTTC. It codes for CASSMDGTNEQYF.

This clonotype came up a few times. The rearrangement joins TRBV5-1 to TRBJ2-2; TRBD2 agrees at 8 bases. The CDR3 contains 15 residues. J lost 0 bases, V lost 4 bases, and 2 bases had no gene match. The germline CDR1 and CDR2 sequences are SGHRS and YFSETQ. The CDR3 bases are TGCGCCAGCAGCACACTAGCGGCGAACACCGGGGAGCTGTTTTTT. Amino acid sequence: CASSTLAANTGELFF.

The chain carries TRBV7-3 and TRBJ2-2; 8 nucleotides match TRBD1. The germline V gene has CDR1 SGHTA and CDR2 FQGTGA. The length of the CDR3 is 16 residues. The junction had 4 bases not matched to a gene; V was cut back by 4 bases and J by 0 bases. Here the CDR3 reads CASSSQGVANTGELFF. The CDR3 DNA is TGTGCCAGCAGCTCACAGGGGGTCGCGAACACCGGGGAGCTGTTTTTT.

This clonotype showed up many times. V and J are TRBV20-1 and TRBJ2-7; D possibly uses TRBD1 or TRBD2 (5 bases each). Germline V gene data show CDR1 as DFQATT and CDR2 as SNEGSKA (reference sequence). Trimming removed 1 base at V and 9 bases at J, with 16 bases between. This CDR3 region has 13 residues. The CDR3 nucleotides read TGCAGTGCTAGAGGGGACGGGCCTTCGGGGCAGTACTTC. Protein sequence: CSARGDGPSGQYF.

This clonotype has more than one count but fewer than ten. V gene TRBV7-9 combines with J gene TRBJ2-2, with D perhaps TRBD2 (6 bases). V was cut by 3 bases and J by 4 bases, with 9 bases left in between. Germline-derived CDR1 and CDR2 are SEHNR and FQNEAQ (reference sequence). This CDR3 region has 14 residues. This CDR3 is CASSLTGSTGELFF. The CDR3 bases are TGTGCCAGCAGCTTGACCGGGAGCACCGGGGAGCTGTTTTTT.

The chain is built from TRBV5-1 and TRBJ1-1; 8 nucleotides align to TRBD1. The CDR3 has 17 residues. V shed 4 bases, J shed 1 base, and the junction held 12 bases outside the gene matches. CDR1 is SGHRS, CDR2 YFSETQ, per germline. CDR3 DNA: TGCGCCAGCAGCGGAGGAGCCGGGACAGGAGAGAACACTGAAGCTTTCTTT. Protein product: CASSGGAGTGENTEAFF.

In its sample, this clonotype was seen many times. V usage is TRBV7-2 and J usage is TRBJ2-2, with a weak D call TRBD1 (6 bases). The V and J ends lost 1 base and 4 bases respectively, with 10 bases between them. CDR3 length: 15 amino acids. Germline CDR1 is SGHTA and CDR2 is FQGNSA. The CDR3 sequence: CASSLDRVPTGELFF. The CDR3 bases are TGTGCCAGCAGCTTAGACAGGGTACCCACCGGGGAGCTGTTTTTT.

This clonotype was seen more than once but under ten times. J is TRBJ2-7 and V is TRBV29-1; weak D call: TRBD2 (6 bases). CDR1 is SQVTM and CDR2 is ANQGSEA in the germline V gene. V lost 6 bases, J lost 6 bases, and 15 bases lay in between. The CDR3 loop spans 12 amino acids. The CDR3 DNA is TGCAGCGTCGCTTCGACTAGTGGCGAGCAGTACTTC. Translation: CSVASTSGEQYF.